These 27 T cell receptor beta chains were sequenced from one sample in a study of blood T cell repertoires in COVID-19 (dated by TCRdb to 2020 to 2022). Library method: the immunoSEQ multiplex PCR assay. In TCRdb, the immuneACCESS table is reduced to in-frame sequences with V and J assigned. These tables do not hold every clone; where another copy was compared, an unresolved V gene accounts for under half, and the others remain unexplained. The table for this sample lists 200,000 to 300,000 clones; more than 65% of them were counted only once. The ten largest clones capture around 2.5% of the sample. The specimen was peripheral blood. The receptors here all came from a man in his forties or fifties who had recovered from COVID-19.

This clone was seen only once. The chain has TRBV5-1 and TRBJ2-1; no clear D. The germline V and J ends were trimmed by 2 bases and 0 bases, with 15 bases remaining between them. Germline CDR1 is SGHRS and CDR2 is YFSETQ. The CDR3 has 17 amino acids. CDR3 loop: CASSFTRSSYSYNEQFF. CDR3 DNA: TGCGCCAGCAGCTTTACCCGGTCTTCCTACTCCTACAATGAGCAGTTCTTC.

This sequence joins TRBV4-1 and TRBJ1-2; TRBD1 aligns across 7 bases. Germline assignment: CDR1 MGHRA and CDR2 YSYEKL. Unmatched junction bases numbered 11, after V lost 0 bases and J lost 4 bases. The CDR3 consists of 17 residues. CDR3 DNA sequence: TGCGCCAGCAGCCAAGAATCGCAAGGGGGCTCCCTCTATGGCTACACCTTC. Translated, it gives CASSQESQGGSLYGYTF.

J is TRBJ1-4 and V is TRBV7-2, with 8 bases aligning to TRBD1. Germline CDR1 SGHTA, CDR2 FQGNSA. J lost 8 bases, V lost 3 bases, and 5 bases had no gene match. The CDR3 contains 14 residues. For the CDR3, the DNA is TGTGCCAGCAGCTTCACAGGGGGAGGGGAAAAACTGTTTTTT. Encoded protein: CASSFTGGGEKLFF.

The V call is TRBV5-1, the J call TRBJ2-1, with TRBD2 matching over 11 bases. Germline CDR1 is SGHRS and CDR2 is YFSETQ. The CDR3 is made up of 17 amino acids. V shed 0 bases and J 3 bases; nucleotides not matched to a gene: 5. CDR3 coding DNA: TGCGCCAGCAGCTTGGTGAGCGGACTAGCGGGCTACAATGAGCAGTTCTTC. This codes for CASSLVSGLAGYNEQFF.

This clone was counted between two and nine times. This chain joins TRBV5-4 and TRBJ2-7, with D possibly TRBD2 on 5 matching bases. Trimming shortened V by 5 bases and J by 0 bases, and 18 bases separated the two germline ends. In germline, CDR1 is SGHNT, CDR2 YYREEE (reference sequence). The CDR3 extends over 16 amino acids. The CDR3 protein is CASSRRPLGSSYEQYF. CDR3 DNA: TGTGCCAGCAGTCGACGTCCTCTGGGGAGCTCCTACGAGCAGTACTTC. Filled out from reference TRBV5-4 and TRBJ2-7, the complete variable domain reads ETGVTQSPTHLIKTRGQQVTLRCSSQSGHNTVSWYQQALGQGPQFIFQYYREEENGRGNFPPRFSGLQFPNYSSELNVNALELDDSALYLCASSRRPLGSSYEQYFGPGTRLTVT.

This rearrangement joins TRBV19 to TRBJ2-2, with D maybe TRBD2 (5 bases). Germline V gene lookup returns CDR1 LNHDA and CDR2 SQIVND (reference sequence). This CDR3 region has 14 residues. Trimming took off 8 bases at V and 0 bases at J, with 10 bases between the two ends. The CDR3 sequence: CASSERTNTGELFF. Written as DNA, the CDR3 is TGTGCCAGTTCTGAGCGGACGAACACCGGGGAGCTGTTTTTT.

The chain employs TRBV5-1 and TRBJ1-6; 8 bases map to TRBD1. After removal of 4 bases from V and 10 bases from J, the junction contained 10 bases not matched to a gene. The CDR3 length is 15 residues. Germline V gene lookup returns CDR1 SGHRS and CDR2 YFSETQ. Here the CDR3 reads CASSPGQGGGSPLHF. The CDR3 DNA reads TGCGCCAGCAGCCCTGGACAGGGAGGTGGATCACCCCTCCACTTT.

V usage is TRBV2 and J usage is TRBJ2-7, with D possibly being TRBD2 (5 bases). Trimming removed 4 bases from V and 6 bases from J, with 7 bases in between. Germline V CDR1 and CDR2: SNHLY, FYNNEI. This CDR3 is 11 amino acids long. Written as DNA, the CDR3 is TGTGCCAGCAGTGTCGAGGGCGAGCAGTACTTC. Its protein product is CASSVEGEQYF.

The gene calls are TRBV5-1 and TRBJ2-1; weak D call: TRBD2 (6 bases). The germline CDR1 and CDR2 sequences are SGHRS and YFSETQ. The CDR3 has 15 amino acids. V was shortened by 0 bases and J by 0 bases, with 7 bases between the two germline ends. The CDR3 sequence is CASSLDGSSYNEQFF. In DNA form, the CDR3 reads TGCGCCAGCAGCTTGGACGGGAGCTCCTACAATGAGCAGTTCTTC.

The chain recombines TRBV7-2 with TRBJ2-5, with a possible D match to TRBD1 (5 bases). The CDR3 extends over 14 amino acids. V dropped 5 bases and J dropped 5 bases, with 15 bases sitting between them. CDR1 is SGHTA, CDR2 FQGNSA, per germline. CDR3 loop: CASSLFRVRETQYF. The CDR3 nucleotides are TGTGCCAGCAGCCTCTTCAGGGTACGGGAGACCCAGTACTTC. Drawing the rest from reference TRBV7-2 and TRBJ2-5, the complete variable domain is GAGVSQSPSNKVTEKGKDVELRCDPISGHTALYWYRQSLGQGLEFLIYFQGNSAPDKSGLPSDRFSAERTGGSVSTLTIQRTQQEDSAVYLCASSLFRVRETQYFGPGTRLLVL.

The chain carries TRBV15 and TRBJ2-7; tentative D call: TRBD2 (6 bases). The length of the CDR3 is 13 residues. In germline, CDR1 is LNHNV, CDR2 YYDKDF (reference sequence). Trimming removed 1 base at V and 3 bases at J, with 7 bases between. DNA for the CDR3: TGTGCCACCAGCAGAGTTAGCGGCTACGAGCAGTACTTC. It yields the protein CATSRVSGYEQYF.

The rearrangement joins TRBV7-9 to TRBJ2-2; 9 nucleotides match TRBD1. The CDR3 has 15 residues. Germline CDR1 is SEHNR and CDR2 is FQNEAQ (reference sequence). Unmatched junction bases numbered 8, after V lost 6 bases and J lost 6 bases. CDR3 loop: CASRPTGQGAGELFF. CDR3 sequence (DNA): TGTGCCAGCAGGCCCACGGGACAGGGTGCCGGGGAGCTGTTTTTT.

This clone appeared a single time. This rearrangement joins TRBV9 to TRBJ2-7, with 8 nucleotides matching TRBD1. Trimming at V came to 1 base and at J to 1 base, leaving 7 bases not matched to a gene. This CDR3 is built from 16 residues. Germline CDR1 and CDR2: SGDLS and YYNGEE. CDR3 residues: CASSVSPGQGSYEQYF. The CDR3 DNA is TGTGCCAGCAGCGTAAGCCCTGGACAGGGTTCCTACGAGCAGTACTTC.

The chain combines TRBV6-6 with TRBJ2-7, with 10 bases fitting TRBD1. J gave up 5 bases and V 6 bases, and 13 bases lay outside the gene matches. The germline V gene encodes CDR1 MNHNY and CDR2 SVGAGI (reference sequence). This CDR3 region has 16 residues. CDR3 bases: TGTGCCAGCAGCAAAAGCCCGGGACAGGGGAAAGACGAGCAGTACTTC. Protein product: CASSKSPGQGKDEQYF.

The V and J genes are TRBV6-5 and TRBJ2-7; 7 bases are shared with TRBD1. Germline CDR1 and CDR2: MNHEY and SVGAGI. This CDR3 is 14 amino acids long. The J segment lost 4 bases and the V segment lost 6 bases, leaving 9 bases of the junction unmatched. The CDR3 region is CASRVDRRGYEQYF. The CDR3 nucleotides read TGTGCCAGCAGGGTGGACAGGCGAGGGTACGAGCAGTACTTC.

The chain couples TRBV11-3 to TRBJ2-5; D is undetermined. Trimming removed 3 bases from V and 2 bases from J, with 10 bases in between. The germline V gene has CDR1 SGHNT and CDR2 YENEEA. The CDR3 has 14 amino acids. CDR3 sequence (DNA): TGTGCCAGCAGCTTGGGCAGTTATCAAGAGACCCAGTACTTC. The encoded protein is CASSLGSYQETQYF. The full variable domain, with the rest looked up from reference TRBV11-3 and TRBJ2-5, is EAGVVQSPRYKIIEKKQPVAFWCNPISGHNTLYWYLQNLGQGPELLIRYENEEAVDDSQLPKDRFSAERLKGVDSTLKIQPAELGDSAVYLCASSLGSYQETQYFGPGTRLLVL.

The genes are TRBV7-2 and TRBJ2-7; TRBD1 agrees at 9 bases. The germline CDR1 and CDR2 sequences are SGHTA and FQGNSA. CDR3 length: 13 amino acids. V shed 8 bases, J shed 3 bases, and the junction held 5 bases outside the gene matches. The CDR3 sequence is CASARDRDYEQYF. For the CDR3, the DNA is TGTGCCAGCGCCCGGGACAGGGACTACGAGCAGTACTTC.

V and J are TRBV25-1 and TRBJ1-5; TRBD1 is a possible D gene (5 bases). Germline CDR1 and CDR2: MGHDK and SYGVNS. Trimming removed 3 bases at V and 11 bases at J, with 14 bases between. The CDR3 is 13 residues long. The CDR3 bases are TGTGCCAGCAGTGACCCTGGGGGGGGGTCCCAGCATTTT. Translated: CASSDPGGGSQHF.

V gene TRBV30 combines with J gene TRBJ1-2; D possibly corresponds to TRBD1 (6 bases). Trimming took 4 bases from V and 5 from J, leaving 17 bases between them. The CDR3 has 14 amino acids. The germline V gene has CDR1 GTSNPN and CDR2 SVGIG (reference sequence). Here the CDR3 reads CAWTSRGARYGYTF. The CDR3 coding sequence is TGTGCCTGGACCTCGCGGGGGGCTAGGTATGGCTACACCTTC.

The chain links TRBV7-2 to TRBJ2-1; weak D call: TRBD1 (7 bases). The CDR3 has 16 amino acids. CDR1 is SGHTA and CDR2 is FQGNSA in the germline V gene. Trimming took 1 base from V and 3 from J, leaving 13 bases between them. This chain's CDR3 is CASSLGQGGYYNEQFF. The CDR3 DNA is TGTGCCAGCAGCTTAGGACAGGGAGGTTACTACAATGAGCAGTTCTTC.

This clone was seen a few times. The chain uses TRBV10-3 and TRBJ2-7, with D perhaps TRBD1 (6 bases). Trimming pared 9 bases from V and 2 bases from J, leaving 14 bases between. This CDR3 contains 13 residues. Per germline, CDR1 ENHRY and CDR2 SYGVKD. The CDR3 DNA reads TGTGCCATGGGCGGCCGGGACACCTACGAGCAGTACTTC. This translates into CAMGGRDTYEQYF.

This clone was seen once. The V gene is TRBV6-6, the J gene TRBJ1-4; 7 positions agree with TRBD1. CDR3 length: 15 amino acids. V lost 3 bases and J lost 8; bases outside the gene matches: 9. Germline-derived CDR1 and CDR2 are MNHNY and SVGAGI (reference sequence). The chain's CDR3 is CASSYGGGAEEKLFF. CDR3 nucleotide sequence: TGTGCCAGCAGTTATGGAGGGGGCGCTGAGGAAAAACTGTTTTTT.

This clone was seen more than once but under ten times. This chain connects TRBV19 to TRBJ2-1; a possible D gene is TRBD2 (6 bases). CDR1 and CDR2 (germline): LNHDA, SQIVND (reference sequence). V lost 5 bases and J 2 bases, leaving 28 bases between the germline ends. The CDR3 sequence is 20 residues long. CDR3 in amino acids: CASSARAGSSIGRAYNEQFF. As DNA, the CDR3 is TGTGCCAGTAGTGCCCGCGCGGGGTCTAGCATCGGAAGAGCCTACAATGAGCAGTTCTTC.

The chain links TRBV7-2 to TRBJ2-4, with 10 positions matching TRBD2. The CDR3 has 17 residues. The V segment lost 0 bases and the J segment 7 bases; nucleotides outside the gene matches: 9. Germline CDR1 and CDR2: SGHTA and FQGNSA. CDR3 nucleotides: TGTGCCAGCAGCTTAGCGGGGGCTAGCGGGAGCTGGAACATTCAGTACTTC. Encoded protein: CASSLAGASGSWNIQYF.

The chain has TRBV5-4 and TRBJ2-6; D is unresolved. The CDR3 is 16 amino acids. Per the germline V gene, CDR1 is SGHNT and CDR2 is YYREEE (reference sequence). Trimming shortened V by 2 bases and J by 3 bases, and 12 bases separated the two germline ends. CDR3 coding DNA: TGTGCCAGCAGCTTCGGAGCGTTTAGTGGGGCCAACGTCCTGACTTTC. It codes for CASSFGAFSGANVLTF.

This chain links TRBV27 with TRBJ2-2, with TRBD1 identical over 8 bases. CDR3 length: 16 amino acids. The V segment lost 6 bases and the J segment 3 bases; nucleotides outside the gene matches: 9. The germline CDR1 and CDR2 sequences are MNHEY and SMNVEV (reference sequence). CDR3 loop: CASSRDRGSYTGELFF. In DNA, the CDR3 is TGTGCCAGCAGCCGCGACAGGGGTTCTTACACCGGGGAGCTGTTTTTT.

This rearrangement joins TRBV6-2 or TRBV6-3 to TRBJ2-2, with D possibly TRBD1 on 6 matching bases. The V gene's germline CDR1 is MNHEY and CDR2 SVGEGT. The CDR3 has 15 residues. Trimming took 5 bases from V and 4 from J, leaving 14 bases between them. CDR3 sequence reads: CASSRTVVGTGELFF. CDR3 coding DNA: TGTGCCAGCAGTCGGACAGTCGTGGGCACCGGGGAGCTGTTTTTT.